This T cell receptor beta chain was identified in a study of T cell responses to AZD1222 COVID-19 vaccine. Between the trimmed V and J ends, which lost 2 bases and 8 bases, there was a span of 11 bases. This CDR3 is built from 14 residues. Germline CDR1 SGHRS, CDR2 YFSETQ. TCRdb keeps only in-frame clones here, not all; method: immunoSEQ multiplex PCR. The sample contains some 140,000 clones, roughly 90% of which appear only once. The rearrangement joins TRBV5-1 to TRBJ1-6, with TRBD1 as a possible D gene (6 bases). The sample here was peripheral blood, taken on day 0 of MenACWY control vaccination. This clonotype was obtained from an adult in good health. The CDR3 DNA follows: TGCGCCAGCAGCTTCGGACAGTTTGATTCACCCCTCCACTTT. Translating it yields CASSFGQFDSPLHF.